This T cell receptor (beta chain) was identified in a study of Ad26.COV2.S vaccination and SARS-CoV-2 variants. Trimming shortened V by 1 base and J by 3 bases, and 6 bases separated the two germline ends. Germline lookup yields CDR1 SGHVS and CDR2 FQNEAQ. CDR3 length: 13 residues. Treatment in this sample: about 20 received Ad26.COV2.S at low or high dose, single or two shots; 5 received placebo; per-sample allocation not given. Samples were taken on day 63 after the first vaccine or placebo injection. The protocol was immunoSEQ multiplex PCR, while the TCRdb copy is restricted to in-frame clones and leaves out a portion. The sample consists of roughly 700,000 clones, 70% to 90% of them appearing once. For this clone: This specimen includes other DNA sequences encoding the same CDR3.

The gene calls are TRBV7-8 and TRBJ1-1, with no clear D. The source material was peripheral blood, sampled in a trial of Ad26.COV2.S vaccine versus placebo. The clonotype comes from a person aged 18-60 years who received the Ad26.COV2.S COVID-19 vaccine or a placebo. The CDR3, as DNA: TGTGCCAGCAGCTTAGTTGGGGACACTGAAGCTTTCTTT. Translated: CASSLVGDTEAFF.